This T cell receptor beta chain came from a study of cytomegalovirus exposure and HLA in healthy donors. Study-wide background: Ancestry clustering placed about 80% of over 300 genotyped donors in the Caucasian-associated cluster.

PCR involved 60 Vbeta and 13 Jbeta primers. The data were produced by immunoSEQ multiplex PCR, yet TCRdb's version contains in-frame clones alone and is incomplete. Of under 300,000 clones listed, roughly 81% were seen once; the top ten hold approximately 2%. This CDR3 spans 14 amino acids. V shed 0 bases, J shed 15 bases, and the junction held 8 bases outside the gene matches. In germline, CDR1 is LGHNA, CDR2 YSLEER. This TCR was sampled from a woman aged 40 to 55 in good health and CMV-seropositive. The sample was PBMCs. The chain is built from TRBV4-3 and TRBJ2-1; 10 nucleotides align to TRBD1. CDR3 bases: TGCGCCAGCAGCCAAGATGGGACAGGGGTGAAGCTGTTCTTC. Residues: CASSQDGTGVKLFF.